The 7 T cell receptor beta chains below come from one sample, sequenced in a study of identical twins. MiXCR, applied by TCRdb to the 5' RACE reads, yields one record per CDR3 protein. The data show some 600,000 distinct CDR3 sequences, roughly 7.2% seen once. Separately, the same data were catalogued under a study of yellow fever vaccine responses in identical twins.

Sequences were obtained from PBMCs. The receptors were gathered from a young woman in good health.

By sample share, this clonotype is medium-sized. This chain connects TRBV12-3 or TRBV12-4 to TRBJ2-5; D remains unclear. The V and J ends lost 1 base and 5 bases respectively, with 2 bases between them. The CDR3 is 11 amino acids. The CDR3 loop is CASSLGETQYF. CDR3 nucleotides: TGTGCCAGCAGTTTAGGGGAGACCCAGTACTTC.

This clonotype has just a few counts. J is TRBJ2-1 and V is TRBV7-8; 11 bases map to TRBD2. The germline V gene has CDR1 SGHVS and CDR2 FQNEAQ. This CDR3 is 14 amino acids long. With 5 bases clipped from V and 6 bases from J, the junction kept 3 bases outside the gene matches. CDR3 region: CASSVSGGANEQFF. The CDR3 DNA reads TGTGCCAGCAGCGTTAGCGGGGGGGCCAATGAGCAGTTCTTC.

In its sample, this clonotype was seen many times. V is TRBV5-1 and J is TRBJ2-7; a weak D match, TRBD1 (6 bases). The CDR3 contains 15 residues. Germline V lookup: CDR1 SGHRS, CDR2 YFSETQ. The germline V and J ends were trimmed by 5 bases and 3 bases, with 18 bases remaining between them. CDR3 region: CASSSRPGQLYEQYF. The DNA for the CDR3 is TGCGCCAGCAGTTCACGTCCGGGACAACTCTACGAGCAGTACTTC. The full variable domain, completed using reference TRBV5-1 and TRBJ2-7, is KAGVTQTPRYLIKTRGQQVTLSCSPISGHRSVSWYQQTPGQGLQFLFEYFSETQRNKGNFPGRFSGRQFSNSRSEMNVSTLELGDSALYLCASSSRPGQLYEQYFGPGTRLTVT.

The table lists this clonotype with a few counts. V and J are TRBV27 and TRBJ2-7; 9 bases fit TRBD2. CDR3 length: 14 amino acids. Germline V gene lookup returns CDR1 MNHEY and CDR2 SMNVEV (reference sequence). Trimming at V came to 7 bases and at J to 3 bases, leaving 7 bases not matched to a gene. CDR3 sequence reads: CASTPVSGSYEQYF. In nucleotides, the CDR3 is TGTGCCAGCACCCCGGTTAGCGGGAGCTACGAGCAGTACTTC.

This clonotype was seen repeatedly, ten times or more. This chain links TRBV20-1 with TRBJ2-2, with 10 bases matching TRBD2. The CDR3 is 16 amino acids. The V gene's germline CDR1 is DFQATT and CDR2 SNEGSKA (reference sequence). V lost 0 bases and J lost 6; bases outside the gene matches: 7. This CDR3 is CSARDPSSGSSGELFF. The CDR3, as DNA: TGCAGTGCTAGAGATCCGTCTAGCGGGAGTTCCGGGGAGCTGTTTTTT.

This clonotype was observed at least ten times. This CDR3 is missing its conserved last phenylalanine or tryptophan, likely due to a read error. The DNA is left out, because the CDR3 cannot be placed on it with certainty; the CDR3 is given as TCRdb lists it. The V call is TRBV18, the J call TRBJ2-7; the table's TRBD2 call for D was not verified on the DNA. Germline assignment: CDR1 KGHSH and CDR2 LQKENI. The CDR3 is 13 amino acids in total, end residues counted. The CDR3 loop reads CASSPEGLPPIRI.

The chain has TRBV28 and TRBJ1-3; possibly TRBD1 for D (5 bases). Trimming took off 5 bases at V and 3 bases at J, with 14 bases between the two ends. The germline gives CDR1 MDHEN, CDR2 SYDVKM. The CDR3 length is 15 residues. CDR3 sequence (DNA): TGTGCCAGCAGTACCCCCCGGGACGGTGGAAACACCATATATTTT. Its protein is CASSTPRDGGNTIYF.